This TCR beta chain was captured in a study of blood T cell repertoires in COVID-19. CDR1 and CDR2 from the germline V gene are SGDLS and YYNGEE. The CDR3 totals 12 residues. Trimming took 4 bases from V and 2 from J, leaving 5 bases between them. Authors' processing steps: Scientists estimated how many nucleated cells there were by amplifying reference gene primers. Measured with immunoSEQ multiplex PCR; TCRdb has only the in-frame clones, and not every one. That table supplies the V and J calls and clone size; D and trimming were determined from the DNA. The data show under 300,000 clones, roughly nine tenths seen once.

The TCR originated in a man in his sixties with acute or convalescent COVID-19. Sequenced input: peripheral blood. The chain couples TRBV9 to TRBJ2-3; D is uncertain. In nucleotides, the CDR3 is TGTGCCAGCAGCTCCCACACAGATACGCAGTATTTT. It codes for CASSSHTDTQYF.